The T cell receptor (beta chain) under discussion was sequenced for a study of T-cell memory formation after mild COVID-19. This CDR3 comprises 15 residues. Trimming at V came to 1 base and at J to 2 bases, leaving 3 bases not matched to a gene. Germline assignment: CDR1 LNHNV and CDR2 YYDKDF (reference sequence). This clonotype was picked up a small number of times. TCRdb passed the 5' RACE reads through MiXCR, listing each CDR3 protein once. The data contain some 48,000 distinct CDR3 sequences, roughly an eighth of them seen just once; the ten biggest clones take up approximately 25%. The sample comprised PBMCs or a T cell subset sorted from them (not recorded which). This clonotype originated in a man younger than 35 who had mild COVID-19 (a few samples of this study predate the infection). Cell type and time point are not known. The chain links TRBV15 to TRBJ2-7; TRBD2 matches 9 bases. The DNA of the CDR3 is TGTGCCACCAGCAGAGGTAGCGGGGGAACCTACGAGCAGTACTTC. It codes for CATSRGSGGTYEQYF.